A selection of T cell receptor beta chains follows, all from one sample in a study of blood T cell repertoires in COVID-19. Using immunoSEQ multiplex PCR, the repertoire was profiled, and TCRdb retains in-frame clones only, with some absent. The sample yields about 47,000 clones, 88% seen once. The sequenced sample was peripheral blood. These receptor sequences come from a man aged 50-59 years with active COVID-19. CDR3s include the opening cysteine and the closing phenylalanine or tryptophan. A D gene is named only where the DNA matches it firmly. The size of a clone is reported for some rows only, either as once, few or many, or as a class for expanded clones.

size	D	V	J	CDR3	DNA
NA	NA	TRBV28	TRBJ1-1	CASSPSLGTPNTEAFF	TGTGCCAGCAGCCCATCTCTGGGGACACCGAACACTGAAGCTTTCTTT
NA	NA	TRBV4-2	TRBJ1-2	CASSTGYGYTF	TGTGCCAGCAGCACAGGGTATGGCTACACCTTC
NA	NA	TRBV9	TRBJ1-2	CASSSEGWSPIYGYTF	TGTGCCAGCAGCTCAGAGGGTTGGTCCCCTATCTATGGCTACACCTTC
NA	NA	TRBV5-1	TRBJ2-2	CASRGVGLSGELFF	TGCGCCAGCAGAGGGGTCGGTCTGTCCGGGGAGCTGTTTTTT
NA	NA	TRBV7-8	TRBJ2-2	CASSRLKSAGNTGELFF	TGTGCCAGCAGCCGACTTAAGTCGGCGGGGAACACCGGGGAGCTGTTTTTT
NA	TRBD1	TRBV7-9	TRBJ2-3	CASSPWGQGSDTQYF	TGTGCCAGCAGCCCGTGGGGACAGGGATCAGATACGCAGTATTTT
once	NA	TRBV12-3/TRBV12-4	TRBJ2-1	CASSGGREQFF	TGTGCCAGCAGCGGTGGGCGTGAGCAGTTCTTC
NA	NA	TRBV9	TRBJ2-6	CASSVIGGDGANVLTF	TGTGCCAGCAGCGTAATCGGGGGAGATGGGGCCAACGTCCTGACTTTC
NA	NA	TRBV7-3	TRBJ2-2	CASSSTGNTGELFF	TGTGCCAGCAGCTCTACAGGAAACACCGGGGAGCTGTTTTTT
once	TRBD1	TRBV7-9	TRBJ2-1	CASSSGQGASYNEQFF	TGTGCCAGCAGCTCTGGCCAGGGGGCCTCCTACAATGAGCAGTTCTTC
NA	NA	TRBV6-5	TRBJ1-3	CASIPRVKAGNTIYF	TGTGCCAGTATACCCAGGGTGAAGGCTGGAAACACCATATATTTT
NA	NA	TRBV14	TRBJ2-3	CASSQDRLDTQYF	TGTGCCAGCAGCCAAGACCGACTTGATACGCAGTATTTT
NA	NA	TRBV28	TRBJ1-1	CASSPGTLNTEAFF	TGTGCCAGCAGTCCTGGGACTCTGAACACTGAAGCTTTCTTT
NA	TRBD2	TRBV10-1	TRBJ2-3	CASSSGLANTQYF	TGCGCCAGCAGCTCGGGACTAGCCAATACGCAGTATTTT
once	TRBD1	TRBV6-5	TRBJ2-2	CASGTGGRELFF	TGTGCCAGCGGGACAGGGGGCAGGGAGCTGTTTTTT
NA	NA	TRBV3-1/TRBV3-2	TRBJ2-3	CASSQVRAMGTDTQYF	TGTGCCAGCAGCCAAGTAAGAGCTATGGGCACAGATACGCAGTATTTT
NA	TRBD2	TRBV6-5	TRBJ2-1	CACSIGLAGNNEQFF	TGTGCCTGCTCTATAGGTCTAGCGGGTAACAATGAGCAGTTCTTC
NA	NA	TRBV5-6	TRBJ1-3	CASSLGPSGGGNTIYF	TGTGCCAGCAGCTTGGGACCCTCGGGGGGAGGAAACACCATATATTTT
NA	TRBD2	TRBV4-1	TRBJ2-1	CASSPTAGSYNEQFF	TGCGCCAGCAGCCCAACAGCGGGATCCTACAATGAGCAGTTCTTC
NA	NA	TRBV7-9	TRBJ2-4	CASSHPPGSKNIQYF	TGTGCCAGCAGCCACCCCCCGGGGTCCAAAAACATTCAGTACTTC
NA	TRBD1	TRBV7-8	TRBJ1-5	CASSSVGAGGSNQPQHF	TGTGCCAGCAGCTCCGTCGGCGCAGGGGGGAGCAATCAGCCCCAGCATTTT
once	NA	TRBV23-1	TRBJ1-5	CASIRGGANNQPQHF	TGCGCCAGCATCCGGGGAGGGGCGAACAATCAGCCCCAGCATTTT
NA	NA	TRBV11-1	TRBJ1-3	CASKESSPGNTIYF	TGTGCCAGCAAGGAGTCTAGCCCTGGAAACACCATATATTTT
few	NA	TRBV7-9	TRBJ1-3	CASSLAVASGNTIYF	TGTGCCAGCAGCCTGGCAGTGGCCTCTGGAAACACCATATATTTT
NA	TRBD1	TRBV19	TRBJ2-6	CASSRDSSSGANVLTF	TGTGCCAGTAGTCGGGACAGCTCCTCTGGGGCCAACGTCCTGACTTTC
NA	TRBD1	TRBV9	TRBJ1-6	CASSPTGKSPLHF	TGTGCCAGCAGCCCGACAGGGAAATCACCCCTCCACTTT
NA	TRBD1	TRBV14	TRBJ2-1	CASSPRQGIYNEQFF	TGTGCCAGCAGCCCCCGACAGGGGATCTACAATGAGCAGTTCTTC
NA	NA	TRBV5-5	TRBJ1-5	CASSPYGNQPQHF	TGTGCCAGCAGCCCCTACGGCAATCAGCCCCAGCATTTT
NA	NA	TRBV11-2	TRBJ1-4	CASSSQGSFEKLFF	TGTGCCAGCAGCTCCCAGGGGTCTTTTGAAAAACTGTTTTTT
NA	TRBD1	TRBV4-3	TRBJ1-2	CASSQGTGGGYGYTF	TGCGCCAGCAGCCAAGGAACAGGGGGCGGCTATGGCTACACCTTC
NA	NA	TRBV2	TRBJ1-2	CASRGGFGYTF	TGTGCCAGCAGGGGGGGGTTCGGCTACACCTTC
NA	TRBD2	TRBV5-1	TRBJ2-1	CASSLAFPGTSGGYNEQFF	TGCGCCAGCAGCTTGGCGTTTCCCGGGACTAGCGGGGGGTACAATGAGCAGTTCTTC
NA	NA	TRBV28	TRBJ1-1	CASSFGGTGYTEAFF	TGTGCCAGCAGTTTCGGAGGGACGGGTTATACTGAAGCTTTCTTT
NA	TRBD1	TRBV18	TRBJ1-2	CASSQKTGEGYTF	TGTGCCAGCTCACAAAAAACAGGGGAAGGCTACACCTTC
NA	NA	TRBV4-3	TRBJ1-2	CASSQERRGPGYTF	TGCGCCAGCAGCCAAGAGCGGAGAGGTCCTGGCTACACCTTC
NA	TRBD1	TRBV5-1	TRBJ1-1	CASSLSRGMTEAFF	TGCGCCAGCAGCTTGTCCAGGGGGATGACTGAAGCTTTCTTT
NA	NA	TRBV11-2	TRBJ2-1	CASSFGGNEQFF	TGTGCCAGCAGCTTTGGCGGCAATGAGCAGTTCTTC
NA	TRBD2	TRBV7-9	TRBJ2-2	CASSSTPSGGLPTGELFF	TGTGCCAGCAGCTCTACCCCTAGCGGGGGGCTGCCAACCGGGGAGCTGTTTTTT
once	NA	TRBV6-1	TRBJ1-2	CASSARTGARTGYGYTF	TGTGCCAGCAGTGCTCGTACAGGCGCACGTACTGGCTATGGCTACACCTTC
NA	TRBD1	TRBV7-8	TRBJ2-1	CASSPNTGDNEQFF	TGTGCCAGCAGCCCTAATACAGGGGACAATGAGCAGTTCTTC
NA	TRBD1	TRBV10-2	TRBJ1-2	CASSSTLQGGYGYTF	TGCGCCAGCAGTAGTACATTACAGGGGGGGTATGGCTACACCTTC
NA	NA	TRBV5-1	TRBJ2-2	CASRLTQGTGELFF	TGCGCCAGCAGGTTGACTCAGGGCACCGGGGAGCTGTTTTTT
NA	NA	TRBV10-2	TRBJ1-5	CASSEFGGNQPQHF	TGCGCCAGCAGTGAGTTCGGGGGCAATCAGCCCCAGCATTTT
NA	NA	TRBV21-1	TRBJ1-2	CASSKGSNGREGYSAKRHGYTF	TGTGCCAGCAGCAAAGGTTCTAATGGCAGGGAAGGCTATAGTGCCAAAAGGCATGGCTATACCTTC
few	NA	TRBV30	TRBJ1-1	CAWSYGVGAEAFF	TGTGCCTGGAGTTACGGGGTTGGCGCTGAAGCTTTCTTT
NA	NA	TRBV5-1	TRBJ2-2	CASSLAGAAGDGGELFF	TGCGCCAGCAGCTTGGCCGGAGCGGCAGGGGATGGCGGGGAGCTGTTTTTT
NA	TRBD2	TRBV29-1	TRBJ2-5	CSTGLAGASGETQYF	TGCAGCACAGGACTAGCGGGAGCCTCGGGAGAGACCCAGTACTTC
NA	NA	TRBV5-1	TRBJ2-1	CASSFTSYEQFF	TGCGCCAGCAGCTTCACTAGCTATGAGCAGTTCTTC
few	NA	TRBV6-2/TRBV6-3	TRBJ1-2	CASSYADLYGYTF	TGTGCCAGCAGTTACGCGGATTTGTATGGCTACACCTTC
NA	NA	TRBV18	TRBJ2-2	CASSPLTRPFTGELFF	TGTGCCAGCTCACCATTGACTAGACCATTTACCGGGGAGCTGTTTTTT
NA	TRBD1	TRBV7-9	TRBJ1-4	CASSLATAGGEGKLFF	TGTGCCAGCAGCTTAGCGACGGCAGGGGGCGAAGGAAAACTGTTTTTT
few	TRBD2	TRBV10-3	TRBJ2-1	CATLLAGYNEQFF	TGTGCCACCTTACTAGCGGGGTACAATGAGCAGTTCTTC
once	TRBD2	TRBV7-2	TRBJ2-5	CASSSGGGSETQYF	TGTGCCAGCAGCTCCGGGGGGGGTTCAGAGACCCAGTACTTC
NA	NA	TRBV28	TRBJ1-5	CASRDTEEPQHF	TGTGCCAGCAGAGACACGGAGGAGCCCCAGCATTTT